Presented here are 21 T cell receptor beta chains from one specimen sequenced in a study of T cell changes during pregnancy in multiple sclerosis. The method was immunoSEQ multiplex PCR; TCRdb's version includes in-frame clones alone and lacks a portion of them. In the table there are tens of thousands of clones, 93% of which are singletons. The material sequenced was peripheral blood, taken in the second trimester of pregnancy. The receptors derive from a female donor with multiple sclerosis, enrolled in a pregnancy study.

J is TRBJ2-1 and V is TRBV14; 11 bases line up with TRBD2. Trimming took 2 bases from V and 2 from J; bases not matched to a gene: 2. Germline V lookup: CDR1 SGHDN, CDR2 FVKESK. The CDR3 has 16 amino acids. CDR3 in amino acids: CASSQQLAGAYNEQFF. CDR3 nucleotides: TGTGCCAGCAGCCAACAACTAGCGGGGGCCTACAATGAGCAGTTCTTC.

The chain is built from TRBV7-3 and TRBJ2-1; 16 bases map to TRBD2. V dropped 5 bases and J dropped 0; count of bases not matched to a gene: 10. The germline V gene has CDR1 SGHTA and CDR2 FQGTGA. This CDR3 has 20 amino acids. The chain's CDR3 is CASSPVPGLAGGSSYNEQFF. The CDR3 nucleotides read TGTGCCAGCAGCCCAGTCCCGGGACTAGCGGGAGGGAGCTCCTACAATGAGCAGTTCTTC. The full variable domain, rest sourced from reference TRBV7-3 and TRBJ2-1, is GAGVSQTPSNKVTEKGKYVELRCDPISGHTALYWYRQSLGQGPEFLIYFQGTGAADDSGLPNDRFFAVRPEGSVSTLKIQRTERGDSAVYLCASSPVPGLAGGSSYNEQFFGPGTRLTVL.

The chain carries TRBV28 and TRBJ2-7; the D gene is possibly TRBD2 (7 bases). The V gene's germline CDR1 is MDHEN and CDR2 SYDVKM. CDR3 size: 15 residues. V lost 6 bases and J 3 bases, leaving 18 bases between the germline ends. CDR3 loop: CASSTSGGSRYEQYF. The CDR3 nucleotides are TGTGCCAGCAGCACTTCGGGGGGCTCCCGCTACGAGCAGTACTTC. Complete variable domain (other parts from reference TRBV28 and TRBJ2-7): DVKVTQSSRYLVKRTGEKVFLECVQDMDHENMFWYRQDPGLGLRLIYFSYDVKMKEKGDIPEGYSVSREKKERFSLILESASTNQTSMYLCASSTSGGSRYEQYFGPGTRLTVT.

The V gene is TRBV14, the J gene TRBJ2-1; 7 bases fit TRBD2. Unmatched junction bases numbered 3, after V lost 7 bases and J lost 9 bases. The CDR3 runs 11 residues. The germline gives CDR1 SGHDN, CDR2 FVKESK. Here the CDR3 reads CASTAGLEQFF. The CDR3 region has the DNA TGTGCCAGCACAGCGGGGCTTGAGCAGTTCTTC.

The V call is TRBV6-5, the J call TRBJ2-7, with 8 bases identical to TRBD2. Trimming removed 0 bases from V and 5 bases from J; junction bases left unmatched: 6. Germline lookup yields CDR1 MNHEY and CDR2 SVGAGI. The CDR3 covers 15 residues. The CDR3 spells CASSYSLSGRNEQYF. For the CDR3, the DNA is TGTGCCAGCAGTTACTCGTTGAGCGGGAGAAACGAGCAGTACTTC.

The J gene is TRBJ1-2, the V gene TRBV6-1; D unresolved. Germline CDR1 is MNHNS and CDR2 is SASEGT. There are 11 residues in the CDR3. The V end lost 3 bases, the J end lost 5 bases, and 4 bases lay between the germline ends. Here the CDR3 DNA reads TGTGCCAGCAGTGACCAGTATGGCTACACCTTC. Protein: CASSDQYGYTF.

The J gene is TRBJ2-3, the V gene TRBV7-9, with D perhaps TRBD1 (5 bases). This CDR3 contains 12 residues. V lost 3 bases, J lost 9 bases, and 10 bases lay in between. Germline CDR1 and CDR2: SEHNR and FQNEAQ (reference sequence). The CDR3 loop is CASSFQGATQYF. The CDR3 nucleotides are TGTGCCAGCAGCTTCCAAGGGGCCACGCAGTATTTT.

This chain joins TRBV7-2 and TRBJ2-3, with TRBD2 matching over 12 bases. The CDR3 runs 16 residues. Trimming took 2 bases from V and 3 from J; bases not matched to a gene: 3. The germline V gene has CDR1 SGHTA and CDR2 FQGNSA. CDR3 protein: CASSLSSGRVTDTQYF. The CDR3, as DNA: TGTGCCAGCAGCTTATCTAGCGGGAGGGTAACAGATACGCAGTATTTT.

The chain couples TRBV18 to TRBJ2-3, with a possible D match to TRBD2 (5 bases). This CDR3 is built from 13 residues. CDR1 KGHSH and CDR2 LQKENI come from the germline V gene. Trimming left V 3 bases short and J 4 bases short, with 8 bases between. CDR3 sequence reads: CASSPGGADTQYF. Written as DNA, the CDR3 is TGTGCCAGCTCACCCGGAGGAGCAGATACGCAGTATTTT.

The J gene is TRBJ1-5, the V gene TRBV5-8, with 10 positions matching TRBD1. This CDR3 has 17 amino acids. The J segment lost 0 bases and the V segment lost 7 bases, leaving 10 bases of the junction unmatched. From germline, CDR1 is SGHTS and CDR2 YDEGEE. This CDR3 is CASGPGQGRYSNQPQHF. The CDR3 DNA follows: TGTGCCAGCGGACCGGGACAGGGGAGATATAGCAATCAGCCCCAGCATTTT.

The chain has TRBV7-8 and TRBJ2-7; no firm D call. This CDR3 contains 14 residues. CDR1 is SGHVS and CDR2 is FQNEAQ in the germline V gene. V was trimmed by 4 bases and J by 3 bases, leaving 13 bases between them. CDR3 sequence (DNA): TGTGCCAGCAGCTCGCCGGCGAACAGCTACGAGCAGTACTTC. Translation gives CASSSPANSYEQYF.

The chain couples TRBV5-4 to TRBJ2-2; D is perhaps TRBD2 (5 bases). Germline loops: CDR1 SGHNT, CDR2 YYREEE (reference sequence). This CDR3 spans 14 amino acids. Trimming took 5 bases from V and 7 from J, leaving 15 bases between them. This CDR3 is CASRPNAGIGELFF. In DNA, the CDR3 is TGTGCCAGCAGACCAAATGCGGGCATCGGGGAGCTGTTTTTT. The full variable domain, its missing parts supplied by reference TRBV5-4 and TRBJ2-2, is ETGVTQSPTHLIKTRGQQVTLRCSSQSGHNTVSWYQQALGQGPQFIFQYYREEENGRGNFPPRFSGLQFPNYSSELNVNALELDDSALYLCASRPNAGIGELFFGEGSRLTVL.

This clone has just a few counts. The V and J genes are TRBV28 and TRBJ1-5; tentative D call: TRBD1 (5 bases). Trimming cost V 6 bases and J 4 bases, with 19 bases left between them. The CDR3 totals 16 residues. Per the germline V gene, CDR1 is MDHEN and CDR2 is SYDVKM. Here the CDR3 DNA reads TGTGCCAGCAGGCGGGACTACACTTGGGGGAATCAGCCCCAGCATTTT. Protein: CASRRDYTWGNQPQHF.

CDR3 sequence (DNA): TGTGCCAGCAGCGAACAAGCGGGAGTCTCCTACAATGAGCAGTTCTTC. Protein: CASSEQAGVSYNEQFF. This chain connects TRBV11-2 to TRBJ2-1; 8 nucleotides line up with TRBD2. Germline CDR1 SGHAT, CDR2 FQNNGV. V was clipped by 5 bases and J by 0 bases; unmatched bases: 6. This CDR3 region has 16 residues.

J is TRBJ2-3 and V is TRBV5-5; 9 positions agree with TRBD2. Germline trimming cut 1 base from V and 6 bases from J; bases unmatched to any gene: 3. The CDR3 runs to 14 residues. Germline V CDR1 and CDR2: SGHKS, YYEKEE (reference sequence). The CDR3 loop is CASSLRSGRDTQYF. CDR3 nucleotides: TGTGCCAGCAGCTTGAGAAGCGGGAGGGATACGCAGTATTTT.

This clone was picked up one time. The chain uses TRBV16 and TRBJ2-1; 9 bases agree with TRBD1. CDR3 length: 18 residues. CDR1 is KGHSY and CDR2 is FQNENV in the germline V gene. V gave up 4 bases and J gave up 5 bases; unmatched junction bases: 15. The CDR3 sequence: CASSPQISWTGENNEQFF. In nucleotides, the CDR3 is TGTGCCAGCAGCCCACAAATATCTTGGACAGGGGAAAACAATGAGCAGTTCTTC.

The J gene is TRBJ1-2, the V gene TRBV5-4, with D uncertain. The germline gives CDR1 SGHNT, CDR2 YYREEE (reference sequence). V was clipped by 5 bases and J by 4 bases, with 12 bases between them. The CDR3 totals 13 residues. CDR3 region: CASSVERVYGYTF. CDR3 nucleotides: TGTGCCAGCAGTGTGGAGCGTGTCTATGGCTACACCTTC.

The chain couples TRBV7-2 to TRBJ2-3, with a tentative D call TRBD1 (5 bases). The V and J ends lost 5 bases and 7 bases respectively, with 13 bases between them. The CDR3 spans 13 residues. Germline loops: CDR1 SGHTA, CDR2 FQGNSA. The CDR3 sequence is CASSPGFTYTQYF. The CDR3 bases are TGTGCCAGCAGCCCAGGGTTCACCTATACGCAGTATTTT.

The chain uses TRBV28 and TRBJ2-7, with D perhaps matching TRBD2 (5 bases). Germline lookup yields CDR1 MDHEN and CDR2 SYDVKM. The CDR3 runs to 18 residues. The V and J ends lost 2 bases and 5 bases respectively, with 25 bases between them. This chain's CDR3 is CASSLDPLRGSALDEQYF. CDR3 bases: TGTGCCAGCAGTTTAGACCCTCTACGAGGGTCGGCCCTTGACGAGCAGTACTTC.

The genes are TRBV25-1 and TRBJ2-5, with a weak D call TRBD2 (6 bases). The V end lost 2 bases, the J end lost 2 bases, and 12 bases lay between the germline ends. Germline lookup yields CDR1 MGHDK and CDR2 SYGVNS. The CDR3 length is 15 residues. The CDR3 region is CASSEMGLLQETQYF. CDR3 DNA: TGTGCCAGCAGTGAAATGGGACTGTTACAAGAGACCCAGTACTTC.

V gene TRBV27 combines with J gene TRBJ2-1; no clear D gene. The V gene lost 3 bases and the J gene lost 0 bases, with 15 bases spanning the gap. Germline V gives CDR1 MNHEY, CDR2 SMNVEV (reference sequence). The CDR3 is 17 residues long. CDR3 protein: CASSLGPSRSSYNEQFF. For the CDR3, the DNA is TGTGCCAGCAGTTTGGGTCCCTCGCGGAGCTCCTACAATGAGCAGTTCTTC.